This T cell receptor beta chain originates from a study of blood T cell repertoires in COVID-19. Study summary: Sites across the United States, Italy and Spain contributed samples from acute and convalescent COVID-19. T cells, B-cell-depleted T cells, or PBMCs provided the cDNA or gDNA that served as material.

In the original analysis: Estimates of nucleated cell counts were drawn from the amplification of reference gene primers. Sequenced by immunoSEQ multiplex PCR; TCRdb stores in-frame clones only, minus some. The V and J calls and the clone size are those of that table, but D and trimming were determined from the DNA. The sample records roughly 380,000 clones, roughly 89% being singletons. CDR3 length equals 13 residues. The V gene's germline CDR1 is LNHNV and CDR2 YYDKDF (reference sequence). V was trimmed by 4 bases and J by 7 bases, leaving 11 bases between them. Recruited during active infection, patients (from Seattle) were subsequently followed longitudinally.

V is TRBV15 and J is TRBJ1-5; the D is unclear. Sequences were obtained from peripheral blood. The clonotype comes from a woman aged 55-69 years with COVID-19, enrolled during active disease. The CDR3: CATSTQNPQPQHF. The CDR3 DNA sequence: TGTGCCACCAGCACCCAGAACCCCCAGCCCCAGCATTTT.